Listed below are T cell receptor beta chains from one sample, sequenced in a study of control samples from healthy donors and cancer patients. The assay was immunoSEQ multiplex PCR, and TCRdb's table has in-frame clones only and misses some. The sample includes approximately 71,000 clones, about nine tenths of them seen just once. The sequencing input was PBMCs. These receptors originate from a man in his sixties with lung cancer. Each CDR3 is given with its conserved first and last residue. The D gene is left open where the match is weak. Only part of the rows carry a size: once, few, many, or a class if the clone is expanded.

j_gene: TRBJ2-1; d_gene: TRBD1; v_gene: TRBV30; abundance: NA; CDR3nt: TGTGCCTGGAGTCCCGGGACAGGGTCCAATGAGCAGTTCTTC; CDR3aa: CAWSPGTGSNEQFF
j_gene: TRBJ2-7; d_gene: NA; v_gene: TRBV2; abundance: NA; CDR3nt: TGTGCCAGCAGTGAAGGGGGCTTCGCCTACGAGCAGTACTTC; CDR3aa: CASSEGGFAYEQYF
j_gene: TRBJ2-5; d_gene: NA; v_gene: TRBV7-3; abundance: once; CDR3nt: TGTGCCAGCAGCTTAATCGCTAGCCGGGAGACCCAGTACTTC; CDR3aa: CASSLIASRETQYF
j_gene: TRBJ2-1; d_gene: NA; v_gene: TRBV12-3/TRBV12-4; abundance: NA; CDR3nt: TGTGCCAGCGCCGCGAATGTGTACAATGAGCAGTTCTTC; CDR3aa: CASAANVYNEQFF
j_gene: TRBJ1-6; d_gene: NA; v_gene: TRBV6-5; abundance: NA; CDR3nt: TGTGCCAGCAGTTACTCTACCGAACTAAATTCACCCCTCCACTTT; CDR3aa: CASSYSTELNSPLHF
j_gene: TRBJ1-5; d_gene: NA; v_gene: TRBV6-4; abundance: NA; CDR3nt: TGTGCCAGCAGTGTACATAGCAATCAGCCCCAGCATTTT; CDR3aa: CASSVHSNQPQHF
j_gene: TRBJ1-2; d_gene: NA; v_gene: TRBV13; abundance: few; CDR3nt: TGTGCCAGCAGCTTGAGACGGGACCCAGGAGGCTACACCTTC; CDR3aa: CASSLRRDPGGYTF
j_gene: TRBJ2-1; d_gene: NA; v_gene: TRBV29-1; abundance: NA; CDR3nt: TGCAGCGTGGATAACGGGATCCATTTCTTC; CDR3aa: CSVDNGIHFF
j_gene: TRBJ1-2; d_gene: NA; v_gene: TRBV5-6; abundance: NA; CDR3nt: TGTGCCAGCAGCTCTTCGGGTCTCCCCGTCTATGGCTACACCTTC; CDR3aa: CASSSSGLPVYGYTF
j_gene: TRBJ1-4; d_gene: NA; v_gene: TRBV3-1/TRBV3-2; abundance: NA; CDR3nt: TGTGCCAGCAGCCAAACGAAGGAAAAACTGTTTTTT; CDR3aa: CASSQTKEKLFF
j_gene: TRBJ1-3; d_gene: NA; v_gene: TRBV18; abundance: NA; CDR3nt: TGTGCCAGCTCACCATCGGTAGAGCTACTTTCTGGAAACACCATATATTTT; CDR3aa: CASSPSVELLSGNTIYF
j_gene: TRBJ1-2; d_gene: NA; v_gene: TRBV6-1; abundance: NA; CDR3nt: TGTGCCAGCAGTGAAGCGCAAGGGTGGGATGGCTACACCTTC; CDR3aa: CASSEAQGWDGYTF
j_gene: TRBJ1-6; d_gene: NA; v_gene: TRBV5-4; abundance: NA; CDR3nt: TGTGCCAGCAGCCGAGGGAGGGGTGAGAATTCACCCCTCCACTTT; CDR3aa: CASSRGRGENSPLHF
j_gene: TRBJ2-7; d_gene: TRBD1; v_gene: TRBV14; abundance: NA; CDR3nt: TGTGCCAGCGGTGGACAGGGAACCTACGAGCAGTACTTC; CDR3aa: CASGGQGTYEQYF
j_gene: TRBJ2-3; d_gene: NA; v_gene: TRBV27; abundance: NA; CDR3nt: TGTGCCAGCAGTTTACGGCGGGGAGATACGCAGTATTTT; CDR3aa: CASSLRRGDTQYF
j_gene: TRBJ2-5; d_gene: NA; v_gene: TRBV5-6; abundance: NA; CDR3nt: TGTGCCAGCAGCGCCGTACAGGGCGGAGAGACCCAGTACTTC; CDR3aa: CASSAVQGGETQYF
j_gene: TRBJ1-1; d_gene: NA; v_gene: TRBV5-1; abundance: NA; CDR3nt: TGCGCCAGCAGCTACGGAGGGACTGAAGCTTTCTTT; CDR3aa: CASSYGGTEAFF
j_gene: TRBJ1-1; d_gene: NA; v_gene: TRBV7-8; abundance: many; CDR3nt: TGTGCCAGCAGCCCTCATCGGGTCAAGGGACCGAACACTGAAGCTTTCTTT; CDR3aa: CASSPHRVKGPNTEAFF
j_gene: TRBJ2-3; d_gene: TRBD2; v_gene: TRBV9; abundance: NA; CDR3nt: TGTGCCAGCAGCGTAAGCGGGGGACCCACAGATACGCAGTATTTT; CDR3aa: CASSVSGGPTDTQYF
j_gene: TRBJ1-2; d_gene: TRBD1; v_gene: TRBV18; abundance: NA; CDR3nt: TGTGCCAGCTCACCCGGCCCGGACAGGCCCTATGGCTACACCTTC; CDR3aa: CASSPGPDRPYGYTF
j_gene: TRBJ1-3; d_gene: NA; v_gene: TRBV7-2; abundance: NA; CDR3nt: TGTGCCAGCGGTCCGGGCCTCTCTGGAAACACCATATATTTT; CDR3aa: CASGPGLSGNTIYF
j_gene: TRBJ2-5; d_gene: TRBD1; v_gene: TRBV29-1; abundance: NA; CDR3nt: TGCAGCGTTAAAAGGGGACAGCAAGAGACCCAGTACTTC; CDR3aa: CSVKRGQQETQYF
j_gene: TRBJ1-6; d_gene: NA; v_gene: TRBV11-2; abundance: few; CDR3nt: TGTGCCAGCAGCGACTCCATACAGGGTATCAATTCACCCCTCCACTTT; CDR3aa: CASSDSIQGINSPLHF
j_gene: TRBJ2-7; d_gene: NA; v_gene: TRBV9; abundance: once; CDR3nt: TGTGCCAGCAGCGTAGGTAACAGAAATCTTCCAGGGGAGCAGTACTTC; CDR3aa: CASSVGNRNLPGEQYF
j_gene: TRBJ1-4; d_gene: NA; v_gene: TRBV5-1; abundance: NA; CDR3nt: TGCGCCAGCAGCTTGACCTCCGGGACGTCTAAGGAAAAACTGTTTTTT; CDR3aa: CASSLTSGTSKEKLFF
j_gene: TRBJ2-2; d_gene: TRBD1; v_gene: TRBV24-1; abundance: NA; CDR3nt: TGTGCCACCAGTGATTACAGGGGTAACACCGGGGAGCTGTTTTTT; CDR3aa: CATSDYRGNTGELFF
j_gene: TRBJ1-1; d_gene: TRBD1; v_gene: TRBV19; abundance: NA; CDR3nt: TGTGCCAGTAGTGCTGACAGGGCGCCGAACACTGAAGCTTTCTTT; CDR3aa: CASSADRAPNTEAFF
j_gene: TRBJ2-3; d_gene: NA; v_gene: TRBV4-2; abundance: NA; CDR3nt: TGTGCCAGCAGCCAAGATCGGGGAGATACGCAGTATTTT; CDR3aa: CASSQDRGDTQYF
j_gene: TRBJ1-2; d_gene: NA; v_gene: TRBV5-8; abundance: NA; CDR3nt: TGTGCCAGCAGCTTACTCAGCGGTACTAACTATGGCTACACCTTC; CDR3aa: CASSLLSGTNYGYTF
j_gene: TRBJ2-1; d_gene: TRBD2; v_gene: TRBV10-2; abundance: NA; CDR3nt: TGCGCCAGTGGGTGGACTAGCGGAGACAATGAGCAGTTCTTC; CDR3aa: CASGWTSGDNEQFF
j_gene: TRBJ1-4; d_gene: NA; v_gene: TRBV30; abundance: NA; CDR3nt: TGTGCCTGGGGTAGGGATTTGGGGACTAATGAAAAACTGTTTTTT; CDR3aa: CAWGRDLGTNEKLFF
j_gene: TRBJ2-3; d_gene: TRBD2; v_gene: TRBV30; abundance: NA; CDR3nt: TGTGCCTGGAGTGTCAAAGCGGGGGGGCCGGATACGCAGTATTTT; CDR3aa: CAWSVKAGGPDTQYF
j_gene: TRBJ1-2; d_gene: NA; v_gene: TRBV3-1/TRBV3-2; abundance: NA; CDR3nt: TGTGCCAGCAGCCAAGCTTCAGGAGTTGGGCATGGCTACACCTTC; CDR3aa: CASSQASGVGHGYTF
j_gene: TRBJ2-7; d_gene: TRBD2; v_gene: TRBV24-1; abundance: NA; CDR3nt: TGTGCCACCACCATGTTTCCGGGACTAGCGGGGGGTTACAGCTCCTACGAGCAGTACTTC; CDR3aa: CATTMFPGLAGGYSSYEQYF
j_gene: TRBJ1-6; d_gene: TRBD1; v_gene: TRBV19; abundance: NA; CDR3nt: TGTGCCAGTATGGACCGCAGGGGGCTTGGCTCACCCCTCCACTTT; CDR3aa: CASMDRRGLGSPLHF
j_gene: TRBJ1-3; d_gene: TRBD1; v_gene: TRBV19; abundance: NA; CDR3nt: TGTGCCACCTGGACAGGACCTGGAAACACCATATATTTT; CDR3aa: CATWTGPGNTIYF
j_gene: TRBJ2-2; d_gene: NA; v_gene: TRBV5-1; abundance: few; CDR3nt: TGCGCCAGCAGCCTGGACGGATCGAACACCGGGGAGCTGTTTTTT; CDR3aa: CASSLDGSNTGELFF
j_gene: TRBJ1-5; d_gene: NA; v_gene: TRBV19; abundance: few; CDR3nt: TGTGCCAGTAGTATAGAGGGGGCTAGCAATCAGCCCCAGCATTTT; CDR3aa: CASSIEGASNQPQHF
j_gene: TRBJ1-4; d_gene: TRBD1; v_gene: TRBV18; abundance: NA; CDR3nt: TGTGCCAGCTCACCTCTCCAGGGGGATGAAAAACTGTTTTTT; CDR3aa: CASSPLQGDEKLFF
j_gene: TRBJ2-2; d_gene: NA; v_gene: TRBV5-5; abundance: NA; CDR3nt: TGTGCCAGCAGCCCTGGAGCCTACAGCGGGGAGCTGTTTTTT; CDR3aa: CASSPGAYSGELFF
j_gene: TRBJ2-3; d_gene: NA; v_gene: TRBV6-6; abundance: NA; CDR3nt: TGTGCCAGCAGTTACTCGAAAAGTTATAGTACGCAGTATTTT; CDR3aa: CASSYSKSYSTQYF